The following is a T cell receptor beta chain sequence with its context. Its antigen is currently unknown. 5'RACE primed at constant segments yielded TCR alpha and TCR beta cDNA libraries bearing sample barcodes and UMIs. TCRdb processed the 5' RACE reads anew with MiXCR; each CDR3 protein has one entry. Of roughly 260,000 distinct CDR3 sequences detected, roughly 15% appear once; the ten largest clones hold 3.5%. This record comes from a study of T-cell memory formation after mild COVID-19. Study-level background: TCR clusters were mostly donor specific. Points from the study as a whole: There was a balanced CD4/CD8 profile in clones contracting day 15 to 85, and later expanders leaned CD4+.

Trimming took off 3 bases at V and 8 bases at J, with 11 bases between the two ends. Germline V gene data show CDR1 as SGHAT and CDR2 as FQNNGV. This CDR3 region has 14 residues. The TCR sequence derives from a man between 18 and 35 years old who had mild COVID-19 (a few samples of this study predate the infection). Cell type and time point are not known. The chain couples TRBV11-2 to TRBJ1-6; the D gene is possibly TRBD1 (5 bases). The sample was PBMCs or a T cell subset sorted from them (not recorded which). The CDR3 bases are TGTGCCAGCAGCTTCGGGGGGAGTTATTCACCCCTCCACTTT. Amino acids: CASSFGGSYSPLHF.